These T cell receptor beta chains were read from a single sample in a study of PD-1 blockade in mismatch repair-deficient tumors. Sequencing used immunoSEQ multiplex PCR; TCRdb keeps in-frame clones, though not all of them. In the table there are some 45,000 clones, around three quarters of which are singletons. This specimen was PBMCs, taken before pembrolizumab treatment. These receptors were taken from an adult with mismatch repair-deficient cancer. The CDR3 runs from the conserved cysteine through the conserved F or W. The order of the fields is clone size, J gene, D gene, V gene, CDR3 DNA, CDR3 protein. A D gene is named only where the DNA matches it firmly. The size of a clone is reported for some rows only, either as once, few or many, or as a class for expanded clones.

abundance: few
j_gene: TRBJ2-7
d_gene: TRBD1
v_gene: TRBV5-4
CDR3nt: TGTGCCAGCAGCCCGGACAGGGGCACGAGGAGGGAGCAGTACTTC
CDR3aa: CASSPDRGTRREQYF

abundance: -
j_gene: TRBJ2-2
d_gene: -
v_gene: TRBV6-5
CDR3nt: TGTGCCAGCAGTTCCTCCCTAGGAACGGGGGAGCTGTTTTTT
CDR3aa: CASSSSLGTGELFF

abundance: few
j_gene: TRBJ1-2
d_gene: -
v_gene: TRBV6-6
CDR3nt: TGTGCCAGCAGTTACTCAGGGGGCTATGGCTACACCTTC
CDR3aa: CASSYSGGYGYTF

abundance: -
j_gene: TRBJ2-1
d_gene: TRBD2
v_gene: TRBV5-4
CDR3nt: TGTGCCAGCAGCTTTTCAAGACTAGCGAGTAACAATGAGCAGTTCTTC
CDR3aa: CASSFSRLASNNEQFF

abundance: few
j_gene: TRBJ2-3
d_gene: -
v_gene: TRBV29-1
CDR3nt: TGCAGCGTTATCCCACCCGGGGATACGCAGTATTTT
CDR3aa: CSVIPPGDTQYF

abundance: -
j_gene: TRBJ2-5
d_gene: -
v_gene: TRBV7-7
CDR3nt: TGTGCTAGCAGCTTAGCGGACGGGGAGACCCAGTACTTC
CDR3aa: CASSLADGETQYF

abundance: -
j_gene: TRBJ1-3
d_gene: -
v_gene: TRBV29-1
CDR3nt: TGCAGCGTTGGGGAAACAGAAGCTGGAAACACCATATATTTT
CDR3aa: CSVGETEAGNTIYF

abundance: -
j_gene: TRBJ2-3
d_gene: TRBD2
v_gene: TRBV7-3
CDR3nt: TGTGCCAGCAGCCGCTATTCTAGCGGCTCGGTAGATACGCAGTATTTT
CDR3aa: CASSRYSSGSVDTQYF

abundance: -
j_gene: TRBJ2-1
d_gene: TRBD2
v_gene: TRBV11-2
CDR3nt: TGTGCCAGCAGCGCAACGACTAGCGGGAAGATTGATGAGCAGTTCTTC
CDR3aa: CASSATTSGKIDEQFF

abundance: -
j_gene: TRBJ1-4
d_gene: TRBD1
v_gene: TRBV27
CDR3nt: TGTGCCAGCAGAGGGACAGCCACGGGCGAAAAACTGTTTTTT
CDR3aa: CASRGTATGEKLFF

abundance: -
j_gene: TRBJ2-2
d_gene: TRBD2
v_gene: TRBV19
CDR3nt: TGTGCCAGTACAAAGCGGGAGACTAACACCGGGGAGCTGTTTTTT
CDR3aa: CASTKRETNTGELFF

abundance: -
j_gene: TRBJ2-7
d_gene: TRBD2
v_gene: TRBV6-5
CDR3nt: TGTGCCAGCAGTTACGATTTCAGAGCGGGAACCTACGAGCAGTACTTC
CDR3aa: CASSYDFRAGTYEQYF